This entry describes one T cell receptor (beta chain). Germline CDR1 and CDR2: ENHRY and SYGVKD. The V segment lost 0 bases and the J segment 2 bases; nucleotides outside the gene matches: 9. This CDR3 has 17 amino acids. TCRdb's table, derived via immunoSEQ multiplex PCR, lists solely in-frame clones and lacks some. The data hold around 77,000 clones, with 85% to 95% observed a single time. This specimen belongs to a study of human versus mouse CDR3 diversity and MHC coevolution. The rearrangement joins TRBV10-3 to TRBJ1-2; 7 positions match TRBD1. Sequencing was done on a sample of naive CD4+ T cells from blood. The sample's subset: CD45RO-negative CD62L-positive naive CD4 T cells. This sequence was found in a person aged 25 to 75 in good health. The CDR3 region has the DNA TGTGCCATCAGTGAGTCGACAGGGCAGGGGCTCAACTATGGCTACACCTTC. This sequence encodes CAISESTGQGLNYGYTF.